The entry below describes one TCR beta chain. This sample stems from a study of blood T cell repertoires in COVID-19. Turning to the study itself: The United States, Italy and Spain provided the acute and convalescent COVID-19 samples. The cDNA or gDNA used as material had been derived from T cells, B-cell-depleted T cells, or PBMCs.

This CDR3 comprises 14 residues. Germline assignment: CDR1 MNHNS and CDR2 SASEGT. Between the trimmed V and J ends, which lost 2 bases and 2 bases, there was a span of 4 bases. Study processing details: Amplification of reference gene primers was used by the study to estimate nucleated cell counts. Measured with immunoSEQ multiplex PCR; TCRdb has only the in-frame clones, and not every one. V, J and clone size derive from that table, while D and trimming were established from the DNA sequence. Of over 150,000 clones in the sample, roughly 88% were seen once. The sequence was collected from a woman older than 75 with active or convalescent COVID-19. Sequenced input: peripheral blood. This rearrangement joins TRBV6-1 to TRBJ2-6; no reliable D call. CDR3 sequence (DNA): TGTGCCAGCAGTGAATCCGCTGGGGCCAACGTCCTGACTTTC. Translation: CASSESAGANVLTF.